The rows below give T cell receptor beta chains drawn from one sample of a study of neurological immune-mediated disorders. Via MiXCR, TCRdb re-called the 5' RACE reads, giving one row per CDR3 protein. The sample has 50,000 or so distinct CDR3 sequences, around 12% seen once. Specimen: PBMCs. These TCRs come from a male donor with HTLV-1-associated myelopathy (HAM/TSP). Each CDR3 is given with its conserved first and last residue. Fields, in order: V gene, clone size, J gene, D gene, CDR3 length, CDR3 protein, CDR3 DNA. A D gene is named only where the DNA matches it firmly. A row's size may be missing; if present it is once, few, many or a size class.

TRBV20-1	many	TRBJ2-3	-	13	CSVHWRRPDTQYF	TGCAGTGTGCATTGGCGGAGACCAGATACGCAGTATTTT
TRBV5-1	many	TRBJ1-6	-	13	CASRTEANSPLHF	TGCGCCAGCAGAACAGAGGCCAATTCACCCCTCCACTTT
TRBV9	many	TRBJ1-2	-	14	CASSVGTSNYGYTF	TGTGCCAGCAGCGTGGGGACATCTAACTATGGCTACACCTTC
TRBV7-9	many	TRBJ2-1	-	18	CASSARMGTGRSYNEQFF	TGTGCCAGCAGCGCTAGGATGGGCACAGGGAGAAGCTACAATGAGCAGTTCTTC
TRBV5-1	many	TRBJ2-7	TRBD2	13	CASSGRAADEQYF	TGCGCCAGCAGCGGGAGGGCCGCCGACGAGCAGTACTTC
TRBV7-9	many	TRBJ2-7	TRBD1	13	CAILRDRDYEQYF	TGTGCCATCTTACGGGACAGGGACTACGAGCAGTACTTC
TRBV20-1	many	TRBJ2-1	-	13	CSAIGAGAQEQFF	TGCAGTGCCATTGGTGCGGGGGCTCAGGAGCAGTTCTTC
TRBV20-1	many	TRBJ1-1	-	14	CSARTAVLNTEAFF	TGCAGTGCTAGGACGGCAGTTCTGAACACTGAAGCTTTCTTT
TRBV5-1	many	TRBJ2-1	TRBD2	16	CASSLTSGGKYNEQFF	TGCGCCAGCAGCCTGACTAGCGGGGGCAAATACAATGAGCAGTTCTTC
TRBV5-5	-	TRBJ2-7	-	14	CASSLGLGAGEQYF	TGTGCCAGCAGCTTGGGGCTGGGGGCGGGAGAGCAGTACTTC
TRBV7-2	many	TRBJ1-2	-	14	CASSFNQGDYGYTF	TGTGCCAGCAGCTTCAATCAAGGGGACTATGGCTACACCTTC
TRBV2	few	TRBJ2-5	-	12	CASSGDRVTQYF	TGTGCCAGCAGCGGGGACCGAGTTACCCAGTACTTC
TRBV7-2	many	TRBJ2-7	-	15	CASSLVAQLGAEQYF	TGTGCCAGCAGCTTAGTGGCCCAGCTTGGGGCGGAGCAGTACTTC
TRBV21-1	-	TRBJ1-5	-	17	CASSKAPGGYSNQPQHF	TGTGCCAGCAGCAAAGCGCCAGGGGGTTATAGCAATCAGCCCCAGCATTTT
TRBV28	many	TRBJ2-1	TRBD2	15	CASRPSGVSHNEQFF	TGTGCCAGCAGGCCTAGCGGGGTCTCCCACAATGAGCAGTTCTTC
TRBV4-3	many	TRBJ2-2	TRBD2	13	CASSQDRRGRLFF	TGCGCCAGCAGCCAAGATAGGCGGGGGAGGCTGTTTTTT
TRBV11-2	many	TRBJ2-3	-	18	CASSYKIYTGTSTDTQYF	TGTGCCAGCAGCTACAAAATATACACGGGGACTAGCACAGATACGCAGTATTTT
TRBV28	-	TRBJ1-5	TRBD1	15	CASSSPGQGYQPQHF	TGTGCCAGCAGCTCTCCGGGACAGGGGTATCAGCCCCAGCATTTT
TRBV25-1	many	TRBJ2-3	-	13	CASKPTNTDTQYF	TGTGCCAGCAAACCGACTAACACAGATACGCAGTATTTT
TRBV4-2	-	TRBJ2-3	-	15	CASSQEAGSTDTLYF	TGTGCCAGCAGCCAAGAAGCTGGTAGCACAGATACGCTGTATTTT
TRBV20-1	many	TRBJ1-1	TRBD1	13	CSAAGTGVTEAFF	TGCAGTGCTGCCGGGACAGGGGTCACTGAAGCTTTCTTT
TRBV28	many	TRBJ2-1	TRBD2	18	CASSPGLAGVRSYNEQFF	TGTGCCAGCAGTCCCGGACTAGCGGGGGTCCGCTCCTACAATGAGCAGTTCTTC
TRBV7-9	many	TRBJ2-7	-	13	CASSLGPSYEQYF	TGTGCCAGCAGCCTTGGGCCTTCCTACGAGCAGTACTTC
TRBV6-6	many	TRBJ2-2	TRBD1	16	CASTRAGTENTGELFF	TGTGCCAGCACCAGAGCCGGGACAGAGAACACCGGGGAGCTGTTTTTT
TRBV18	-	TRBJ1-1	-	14	CASSPRSVNTEAFF	TGTGCCAGCTCACCACGATCAGTGAACACTGAAGCTTTCTTT
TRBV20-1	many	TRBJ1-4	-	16	CSARGLDGILNEKLFF	TGCAGTGCTAGGGGATTAGACGGAATCCTTAATGAAAAACTGTTTTTT
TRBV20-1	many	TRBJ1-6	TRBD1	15	CSAPHPGGGNSPLHF	TGCAGTGCTCCACACCCAGGGGGCGGAAATTCACCCCTCCACTTT
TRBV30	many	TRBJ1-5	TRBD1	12	CAWDRVGQPQHF	TGTGCCTGGGACAGGGTTGGACAGCCCCAGCATTTT
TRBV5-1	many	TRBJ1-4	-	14	CASSLGTGIEKLFF	TGCGCCAGCAGCTTGGGAACAGGGATTGAAAAACTGTTTTTT
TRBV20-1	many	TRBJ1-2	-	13	CSAREQSNYGYTF	TGCAGTGCTAGAGAGCAGTCTAACTATGGCTACACCTTC
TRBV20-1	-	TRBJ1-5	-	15	CSARGTEANNQPQHF	TGCAGTGCTAGAGGGACGGAGGCCAACAATCAGCCCCAGCATTTT
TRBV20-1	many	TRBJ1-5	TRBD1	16	CSASRTGTDSNQPQHF	TGCAGTGCTTCCCGGACAGGCACGGATAGCAATCAGCCCCAGCATTTT
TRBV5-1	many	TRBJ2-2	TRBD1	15	CASSTQGASTGELFF	TGCGCCAGCAGCACCCAGGGGGCTAGCACCGGGGAGCTGTTTTTT
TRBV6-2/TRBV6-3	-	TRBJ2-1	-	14	CASSLNPFGGEQFF	TGTGCCAGCAGTCTGAACCCATTTGGGGGTGAGCAGTTCTTC
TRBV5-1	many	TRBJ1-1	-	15	CASSLAGALNTEAFF	TGCGCCAGCAGCTTGGCCGGGGCGTTGAACACTGAAGCTTTCTTT